This record covers a single TCR beta chain. The CDR3 has 17 residues. CDR1 is GTSNPN, CDR2 SVGIG, per germline (reference sequence). J lost 6 bases, V lost 0 bases, and 17 bases had no gene match. The method was immunoSEQ multiplex PCR; TCRdb's version includes in-frame clones alone and lacks a portion of them. The table has roughly 530,000 clones, about 95% seen once. This sample stems from a study of shared clonotypes between healthy human individuals. The TCR was taken from a young woman in good health. The source material was naive CD4+ T cells sorted from blood. The subset: CD45RA+ positively selected. The rearrangement links TRBV30 to TRBJ2-7; 7 nucleotides match TRBD2. CDR3 sequence: CAWSVPTSLKSPGEQYF. CDR3 nucleotide sequence: TGTGCCTGGAGTGTACCGACTAGCCTTAAATCCCCGGGCGAGCAGTACTTC. Based on the CDR3 plus reference TRBV30 and TRBJ2-7, the full variable domain is SQTIHQWPATLVQPVGSPLSLECTVEGTSNPNLYWYRQAAGRGLQLLFYSVGIGQISSEVPQNLSASRPQDRQFILSSKKLLLSDSGFYLCAWSVPTSLKSPGEQYFGPGTRLTVT.